This T cell receptor (beta chain) was identified in a study of human T cells and chemical hapten exposure. Study at large: Per-sample TCR yields varied mainly from small pooled library volume differences.

Time point described: patch test 1, 2 weeks after DPC sensitization. As for treatment: therapeutic diphenylcyclopropenone sensitization with weekly scalp DPC. This clonotype was counted a few times. V gave up 7 bases and J gave up 0 bases, with 16 bases separating them. Germline CDR1 and CDR2: SQVTM and ANQGSEA. The CDR3 loop spans 15 amino acids. One entry per CDR3 protein results from TCRdb running MiXCR on the RACE reads. Of around 120,000 distinct CDR3 sequences listed, about an eighth were seen once; the top ten hold approximately 0.92%. The starting material was whole blood, obtained in connection with sensitization to the hapten diphenylcyclopropenone (DPC). J is TRBJ2-4 and V is TRBV29-1; tentatively, D is TRBD2 (5 bases). The TCR originated in a man aged 18 to 29 with alopecia areata. Some clones in this sample may be carry-over from other donors' samples. CDR3 nucleotide sequence: TGCAGCGCAACGACGGGATTCCTAGCCAAAAACATTCAGTACTTC. This gives the protein CSATTGFLAKNIQYF. Combining the CDR3 with reference TRBV29-1 and TRBJ2-4 gives the whole variable domain SAVISQKPSRDICQRGTSLTIQCQVDSQVTMMFWYRQQPGQSLTLIATANQGSEATYESGFVIDKFPISRPNLTFSTLTVSNMSPEDSSIYLCSATTGFLAKNIQYFGAGTRLSVL.